This T cell receptor (beta chain) was sequenced for a study of identical twins. In its sample, this clonotype was seen many times. CDR1 and CDR2 (germline): SGHTA, FQGNSA. The ends were cut back, 1 base at V and 2 bases at J, with 9 bases in the middle. The CDR3 loop spans 15 amino acids. TCRdb analysed the 5' RACE reads with MiXCR anew, one entry per CDR3 protein. The data hold about 660,000 distinct CDR3 sequences, with less than 10% observed a single time. This sample also belongs to another study, concerning yellow fever vaccine responses in identical twins.

J is TRBJ2-1 and V is TRBV7-2, with D possibly being TRBD2 (5 bases). The material sequenced was PBMCs. This sequence originates from a woman between 18 and 29 years old in good health. CDR3 DNA sequence: TGTGCCAGCAGCTTAGTTCCCGGGGCCTACAATGAGCAGTTCTTC. Translated, it gives CASSLVPGAYNEQFF.